This T cell receptor (beta chain) was identified in a study of T cells expressing NK-cell markers. Looking at the study overall: Seven sequenced donors out of eight were HCMV-seropositive, one seronegative. Study results and limitations: In several donors, dominant clonotypes made up 28.3-60.1% of CD3+CD56-NKG2C+ cells. Over 5 donors carried dominant NKG2C+ clonotypes that made up about 1.0-7.0% of their CD8+ T cells.

The CDR3 has 14 residues. Germline V gives CDR1 MGHRA, CDR2 YSYEKL. Template switching by 5'RACE with UMIs generated the TCR beta cDNA. Using the 5' RACE reads, TCRdb records one entry per CDR3 protein without DNA. Found here are about 30,000 distinct CDR3 sequences; the top ten clones hold 50% to 75%. Turning to this clonotype: The antigen is undetermined.

The TCR sequence derives from a woman aged 18-70 years in good health. The sequenced material came from blood T cells: a sorted CD56 or NKG2C T cell subset, CD4+ or CD8+ T cells, or bulk PBMC T cells (not recorded which). V and J are TRBV4-1 and TRBJ2-3; there is no DNA to check the TCRdb D call of TRBD1. This chain's CDR3 is CASSQDRGADTQYF.